This T cell receptor (beta chain) was observed in a study of beta chain features in type 1 diabetes. Turning to the study itself: Healthy donors and patients showed comparable age, gender and cell yields. Study-wide points: Healthy donors had naive, central memory and Treg TCRB repertoires that appeared less similar than those seen among patients. Reduced insertions and increased deletions marked VDJ junctions in type 1 diabetes patients.

Of note for this clone: The antigen is undetermined.

Donors underwent one heparinised blood draw, around 120 mL on average. Isolated RNA was reverse transcribed in full, so expressed TCRB transcripts were sequenced. Data came from immunoSEQ multiplex PCR; TCRdb stores just in-frame clones and leaves some out. The sample includes around 160,000 clones, under 60% seen only once; the top ten take 0.42%. The CDR3 consists of 11 residues. Trimming took off 2 bases at V and 10 bases at J, with 8 bases between the two ends. From germline, CDR1 is SGHTA and CDR2 FQGNSA. This rearrangement joins TRBV7-2 to TRBJ1-1; D unresolved. The sequenced sample was Tregs from blood. This sequence was found in a man aged 18 to 30 in good health. The CDR3 nucleotides read TGTGCCAGCAGCTTAACAAAGCGAGCTTTCTTT. As protein: CASSLTKRAFF.